The entry that follows covers one T cell receptor beta chain sequence. The data belong to a study of identical twins. Trimming shortened V by 6 bases and J by 0 bases, and 12 bases separated the two germline ends. This CDR3 comprises 14 residues. Germline V gene data show CDR1 as SGHVS and CDR2 as FNYEAQ. Template switching (which added a universal primer site) was used, and cDNA carried unique molecular identifiers. TCRdb reprocessed the 5' RACE reads via MiXCR and lists one record per CDR3 protein. In the table there are about 450,000 distinct CDR3 sequences, about 18% of which are singletons. The clonotype originates from a man aged 50-59 years in good health. The chain uses TRBV7-6 and TRBJ2-7, with no clear D. Specimen: naive T cells sorted from blood. The CDR3, as DNA: TGTGCCAGCAGTTTCATAGCAAACTCCTACGAGCAGTACTTC. Residues: CASSFIANSYEQYF.